The text below deals with one TCR beta chain. Original handling: Researchers report that nucleated cell counts were estimated from reference gene primer amplification. Profiled with immunoSEQ multiplex PCR; TCRdb holds only in-frame clones, not every one. D and trimming come from the DNA, and the V and J calls and clone size come from that table. The table records around 380,000 clones, more than 75% of them present only once. CDR3 length: 15 residues. V was pared by 0 bases and J by 5 bases, with 15 bases between. Germline values: CDR1 SGHRS, CDR2 YFSETQ. This specimen comes from a study of blood T cell repertoires in COVID-19. Whole-study context: Samples taken during acute and convalescent COVID-19 were collected in the United States, Italy and Spain. T cells, B-cell-depleted T cells, or PBMCs supplied cDNA or gDNA.

The receptor was derived from a human donor with acute or convalescent COVID-19. The donor label of this sample is uncertain. Sequencing used peripheral blood. The J gene is TRBJ2-7, the V gene TRBV5-1; D is possibly TRBD1 (6 bases). CDR3 sequence reads: CASSLVQGLGNEQYF. The CDR3 bases are TGCGCCAGCAGCTTGGTTCAGGGGCTAGGGAACGAGCAGTACTTC.